The T cell receptor beta chain under discussion was sequenced for a study of cytomegalovirus exposure and HLA in healthy donors. Regarding this clone: Its antigen remains unidentified.

General study points: Reports indicate that TCR beta sequences accurately predicted the HLA-A and HLA-B alleles of most subjects.

The PCR contained 60 Vbeta and 13 Jbeta primers. The protocol was immunoSEQ multiplex PCR, while the TCRdb copy is restricted to in-frame clones and leaves out a portion. The sample includes 150,000 to 200,000 clones, around 77% of them seen just once. The CDR3 covers 14 residues. From germline, CDR1 is MGHRA and CDR2 YSYEKL. With V trimmed by 3 bases and J by 3 bases, 2 bases remained unmatched. This clonotype was obtained from a woman aged 25 to 45 in good health and CMV-seropositive. The chain joins TRBV4-1 to TRBJ2-7, with TRBD1 identical over 10 bases. Sequences were obtained from PBMCs. CDR3: CASSQGTGDYEQYF. CDR3 DNA: TGCGCCAGCAGCCAGGGGACAGGGGACTACGAGCAGTACTTC.